This section outlines one T cell receptor (beta chain) sequence together with its context. Based on its abundance in the sample, this clonotype is medium-sized (0.01 to 0.1%). Its binding antigen is unknown. The input lacks base qualities; no much larger clone sits a single base away. These data are taken from a study of liver allograft versus peripheral blood T cells (dated by TCRdb to the early 2020s). Broadly, across the study: T cell receptor repertoires present within transplanted livers were compared with repertoires in the peripheral blood of liver transplant recipients.

Broad study findings and their caveats: The T cell receptor repertoires within liver allografts were reported to be different from the T cell receptor repertoires detected in peripheral blood.

At the junction V is shortened by 5 bases and J by 3 bases, with 8 bases in between. As encoded in the germline V gene, CDR1 is MNHEY while CDR2 is SVGEGT. The CDR3 numbers 13 residues from cysteine through phenylalanine. The retained sequence is limited to the CDR3, 39 bases, with the frame set at the first base. The sequencer was an Illumina MiSeq. In TCRdb, the public reads were trimmed at Q25 with fastp and aligned with MiXCR, with productive beta chains retained. One record per CDR3 amino acid sequence lists the most common genes and DNA. Recorded for this sample are 3,000 to 4,500 distinct CDR3 sequences; about a sixth of them occurred a single time. The ten largest clones capture under 25% of the sample.

This chain is built from TRBV6-2 or TRBV6-3 and TRBJ1-5, and the D gene may be TRBD1, 5 bases matching. This receptor was obtained from a human patient who had a liver transplant. After a transplant, not all T cells may be the patient's own; some may come from the graft donor. The CDR3 protein is CASSRGANQPQHF. The sequence in DNA is TGTGCCAGCAGTAGAGGGGCCAATCAGCCCCAGCATTTT.